Following are 13 T cell receptor beta chains from one sample sequenced in a study of memory CD4+ T cells and cytomegalovirus serostatus. Single viable CD3+CD4+CD8-CD45RO+ cells were sorted as the memory CD4+ T cells. Repertoires were generated with immunoSEQ multiplex PCR, while TCRdb's copy carries only in-frame clones and drops some. This sample has about 44,000 clones, with less than 85% found just once. Sequencing was done on a sample of memory CD4+ T cells from blood. Receptors originate from an adult in good health and CMV-seronegative.

The rearrangement uses TRBV7-9 and TRBJ2-3; TRBD1 aligns across 11 bases. The ends lost 6 bases at V and 5 bases at J; junction bases unmatched: 10. Germline lookup yields CDR1 SEHNR and CDR2 FQNEAQ (reference sequence). The CDR3 covers 16 residues. The CDR3 protein is CASSRTGQGARDTQYF. Written as DNA, the CDR3 is TGTGCCAGCAGTCGCACCGGACAGGGGGCGAGAGATACGCAGTATTTT. The complete variable domain, with remaining parts taken from reference TRBV7-9 and TRBJ2-3, reads DTGVSQNPRHKITKRGQNVTFRCDPISEHNRLYWYRQTLGQGPEFLTYFQNEAQLEKSRLLSDRFSAERPKGSFSTLEIQRTEQGDSAMYLCASSRTGQGARDTQYFGPGTRLTVL.

The rearrangement uses TRBV28 and TRBJ2-5; D ambiguous. This CDR3 region has 15 residues. Trimming pared 6 bases from V and 4 bases from J, leaving 18 bases between. Per germline, CDR1 MDHEN and CDR2 SYDVKM. The CDR3 region has the DNA TGTGCCAGCAGACCGATAGGGTCCTCGTTAGAGACCCAGTACTTC. It encodes CASRPIGSSLETQYF.

The chain is built from TRBV2 and TRBJ2-7; 8 nucleotides agree with TRBD1. This CDR3 has 13 amino acids. Trimming removed 6 bases from V and 5 bases from J; junction bases left unmatched: 6. The germline V gene encodes CDR1 SNHLY and CDR2 FYNNEI. The chain's CDR3 is CASRTGVVDEQYF. CDR3 nucleotides: TGTGCCAGCAGGACAGGGGTAGTCGACGAGCAGTACTTC. Filled out from reference TRBV2 and TRBJ2-7, the complete variable domain reads EPEVTQTPSHQVTQMGQEVILRCVPISNHLYFYWYRQILGQKVEFLVSFYNNEISEKSEIFDDQFSVERPDGSNFTLKIRSTKLEDSAMYFCASRTGVVDEQYFGPGTRLTVT.

The CDR3, as DNA: TGTGCCAGCCGGACGAGGGCAGACCTCTCCTACGAGCAGTACTTC. This encodes CASRTRADLSYEQYF. The chain has TRBV7-2 and TRBJ2-7, with D maybe TRBD2 (5 bases). The germline V gene encodes CDR1 SGHTA and CDR2 FQGNSA. CDR3 length equals 15 residues. With 8 bases removed from V and 0 bases from J, the gap between germline ends came to 17 bases.

DNA for the CDR3: TGTGCCAGCTCCAAGGTAGCCGGGGAGCTGTTTTTT. It translates to CASSKVAGELFF. The chain uses TRBV6-5 and TRBJ2-2, with D unclear. The ends were cut back, 8 bases at V and 6 bases at J, with 10 bases in the middle. The germline gives CDR1 MNHEY, CDR2 SVGAGI. This CDR3 has 12 residues.

V gene TRBV5-1 combines with J gene TRBJ1-4, with TRBD1 matching 7 bases. Germline CDR1 and CDR2: SGHRS and YFSETQ. V trimming: 4 bases; J trimming: 3 bases; junction bases outside the gene matches: 18. This CDR3 has 19 residues. The CDR3 spells CASSQTTSIPGTANEKLFF. The DNA for the CDR3 is TGCGCCAGCAGCCAAACAACGTCAATTCCCGGGACAGCTAATGAAAAACTGTTTTTT.

This clone is deemed medium-sized. The V and J genes are TRBV2 and TRBJ1-1, with D possibly TRBD1 on 6 matching bases. V lost 0 bases and J lost 7, with 9 bases in between. CDR1 and CDR2 from the germline V gene are SNHLY and FYNNEI. The CDR3 extends over 13 amino acids. The CDR3 coding sequence is TGTGCCAGCAGTGAAGCAGGGGGGAGTGAAGCTTTCTTT. This gives the protein CASSEAGGSEAFF. The variable domain in full, with the rest retrieved from reference TRBV2 and TRBJ1-1, is EPEVTQTPSHQVTQMGQEVILRCVPISNHLYFYWYRQILGQKVEFLVSFYNNEISEKSEIFDDQFSVERPDGSNFTLKIRSTKLEDSAMYFCASSEAGGSEAFFGQGTRLTVV.

The rearrangement uses TRBV21-1 and TRBJ2-5; TRBD2 was called by the table and not checked on the DNA. TRBV21-1 is tagged as a pseudogene. The CDR3 is 16 amino acids. The CDR3 sequence is CASSKEGRGIQETQYF. CDR3 nucleotide sequence: TGTGCCAGCAGCAAAGAAGGGAGGGGGATACAAGAGACCCAGTACTTC.

Only one count was recorded for this clone. The chain uses TRBV12-5 and TRBJ2-1; 9 nucleotides line up with TRBD2. The V segment lost 9 bases and the J segment 6 bases; nucleotides outside the gene matches: 9. The germline V gene has CDR1 LGHNT and CDR2 FRNRAP. This CDR3 region has 14 residues. The CDR3 nucleotides are TGTGCTAGCTCCAACCTAGCGGGGCTCAATGAGCAGTTCTTC. Translating gives CASSNLAGLNEQFF. Together with reference TRBV12-5 and TRBJ2-1, the CDR3 gives the full variable domain: DARVTQTPRHKVTEMGQEVTMRCQPILGHNTVFWYRQTMMQGLELLAYFRNRAPLDDSGMPKDRFSAEMPDATLATLKIQPSEPRDSAVYFCASSNLAGLNEQFFGPGTRLTVL.

This chain joins TRBV4-1 and TRBJ1-5; 10 nucleotides align to TRBD1. V lost 4 bases and J lost 0; bases outside the gene matches: 9. There are 18 residues in the CDR3. Germline V gives CDR1 MGHRA, CDR2 YSYEKL. Here the CDR3 DNA reads TGCGCCAGCAGCCCACGGACAGGGGGTACCGGTAGCAATCAGCCCCAGCATTTT. Residues: CASSPRTGGTGSNQPQHF.

The chain employs TRBV6-5 and TRBJ1-1; D is uncertain. The ends were cut back, 2 bases at V and 4 bases at J, with 8 bases in the middle. From germline, CDR1 is MNHEY and CDR2 SVGAGI. This CDR3 has 13 amino acids. Written as DNA, the CDR3 is TGTGCCAGCAGTTACCAGGAGGGCACTGAAGCTTTCTTT. It specifies CASSYQEGTEAFF.

The V call is TRBV5-8, the J call TRBJ2-6; a possible D gene is TRBD2 (5 bases). V was shortened by 1 base and J by 2 bases, with 10 bases between the two germline ends. Germline V CDR1 and CDR2: SGHTS, YDEGEE. This CDR3 comprises 16 residues. CDR3 region: CASSLPEGTGANVLTF. CDR3 nucleotides: TGTGCCAGCAGCTTGCCCGAGGGTACTGGGGCCAACGTCCTGACTTTC.

V usage is TRBV9 and J usage is TRBJ1-5; the D gene is possibly TRBD1 (5 bases). Trimming cost V 3 bases and J 0 bases, with 7 bases left between them. This CDR3 has 14 residues. Germline V gene data show CDR1 as SGDLS and CDR2 as YYNGEE. The DNA for the CDR3 is TGTGCCAGCAGCGCACAGGATAGCAATCAGCCCCAGCATTTT. Residues: CASSAQDSNQPQHF.